The clone carrying this T cell receptor beta chain was recorded at least ten times. At one end the junction does not follow the germline gene, possibly because of a read error. At least 5.5 micrograms of total RNA were extracted per sample. This CDR3 region has 13 residues. Germline values: CDR1 SGHTA, CDR2 FQGNSA. The data were taken from a study of blood T cells in healthy people across ages. Primers used in a second PCR of roughly 6 to 11 cycles were a sample-barcoded 5' primer and a J-beta primer mix. Each cDNA molecule received a tag from a template-switch adaptor that had 12 random nucleotides. A minimum of 2.5 million CDR3-containing paired-end reads was obtained for each sample. TCRdb re-called the 5' RACE reads through MiXCR, storing one row per CDR3 protein. The table has approximately 830,000 distinct CDR3 sequences, 60% to 80% seen once; the top ten hold 28%.

The source of this sequence is a young man in good health. The rearrangement joins TRBV7-2 to TRBJ2-7; TRBD1 might be the D (6 bases). What was sequenced was blood. The CDR3 sequence is CASSWGQGYAQYF. The CDR3 region has the DNA TGTGCCAGCAGCTGGGGACAAGGCTACGCGCAGTACTTC.